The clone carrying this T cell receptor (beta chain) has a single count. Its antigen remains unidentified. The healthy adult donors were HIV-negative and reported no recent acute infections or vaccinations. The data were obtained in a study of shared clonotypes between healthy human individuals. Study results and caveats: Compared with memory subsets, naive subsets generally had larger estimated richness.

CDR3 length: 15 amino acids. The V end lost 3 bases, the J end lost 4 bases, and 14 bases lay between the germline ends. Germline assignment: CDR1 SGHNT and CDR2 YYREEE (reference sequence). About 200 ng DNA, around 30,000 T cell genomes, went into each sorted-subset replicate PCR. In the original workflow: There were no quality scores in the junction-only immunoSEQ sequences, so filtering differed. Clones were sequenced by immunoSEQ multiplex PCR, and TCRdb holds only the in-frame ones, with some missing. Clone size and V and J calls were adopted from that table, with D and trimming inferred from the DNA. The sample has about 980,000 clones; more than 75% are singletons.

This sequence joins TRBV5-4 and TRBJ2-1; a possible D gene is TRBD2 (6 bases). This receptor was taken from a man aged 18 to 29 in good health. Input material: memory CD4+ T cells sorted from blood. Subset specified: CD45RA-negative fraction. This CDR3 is CASSSGERAYNEQFF. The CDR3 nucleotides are TGTGCCAGCAGCTCGGGAGAGCGGGCGTACAATGAGCAGTTCTTC.